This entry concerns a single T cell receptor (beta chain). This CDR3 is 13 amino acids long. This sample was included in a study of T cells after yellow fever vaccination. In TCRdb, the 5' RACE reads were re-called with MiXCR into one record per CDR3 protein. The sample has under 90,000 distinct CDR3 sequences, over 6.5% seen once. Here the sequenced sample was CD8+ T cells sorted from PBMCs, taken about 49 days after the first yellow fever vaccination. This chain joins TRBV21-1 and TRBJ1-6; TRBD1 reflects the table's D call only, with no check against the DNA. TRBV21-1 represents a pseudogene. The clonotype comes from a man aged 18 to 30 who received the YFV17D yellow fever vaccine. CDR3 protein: CASRRQGASPLHF. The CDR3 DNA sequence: TGTGCCAGCAGGCGACAGGGGGCTTCACCCCTCCACTTT.